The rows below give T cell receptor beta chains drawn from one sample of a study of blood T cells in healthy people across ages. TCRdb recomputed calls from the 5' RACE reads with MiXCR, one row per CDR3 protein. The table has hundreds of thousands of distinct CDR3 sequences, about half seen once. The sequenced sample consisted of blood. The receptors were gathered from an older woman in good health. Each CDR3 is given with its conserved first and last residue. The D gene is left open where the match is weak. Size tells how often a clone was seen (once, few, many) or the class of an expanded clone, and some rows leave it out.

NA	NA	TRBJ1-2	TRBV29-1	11	CSVVRIDGYTF	TGCAGCGTTGTTCGGATTGATGGCTACACCTTC
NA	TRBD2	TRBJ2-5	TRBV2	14	CATPWSGRAETQYF	TGTGCCACCCCGTGGAGCGGGAGGGCGGAGACCCAGTACTTC
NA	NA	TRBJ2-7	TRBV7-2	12	CASSKTEREQYF	TGTGCCAGCAGCAAGACAGAACGCGAGCAGTACTTC
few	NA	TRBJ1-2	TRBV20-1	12	CSAGERKEGYTF	TGCAGTGCTGGGGAAAGGAAGGAGGGCTACACCTTC
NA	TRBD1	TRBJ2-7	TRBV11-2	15	CASSGGTGPSYEQYF	TGTGCCAGCAGCGGGGGGACAGGGCCATCCTACGAGCAGTACTTC
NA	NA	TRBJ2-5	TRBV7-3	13	CASSTAPRETQYF	TGTGCCAGCAGCACAGCCCCCCGGGAGACCCAGTACTTC
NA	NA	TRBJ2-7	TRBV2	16	CASSETFRQLNYEQYF	TGTGCCAGCAGTGAAACTTTTAGGCAGCTAAACTACGAGCAGTACTTC
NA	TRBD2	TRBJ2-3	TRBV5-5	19	CASSLRLAGVKYRTDTRYF	TGTGCCAGCAGCTTGAGACTAGCGGGAGTAAAATACCGCACAGATACGCGGTATTTT
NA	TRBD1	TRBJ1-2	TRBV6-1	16	CASSEARDRGNYGYTF	TGTGCCAGCAGTGAAGCGAGAGACAGGGGCAACTATGGCTACACCTTC
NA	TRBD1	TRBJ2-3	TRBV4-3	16	CASSQGRQGAGDTQYF	TGCGCCAGCAGCCAAGGCCGACAGGGGGCAGGGGATACGCAGTATTTT
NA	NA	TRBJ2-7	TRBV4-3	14	CASSQGVDGYEQYF	TGCGCCAGCAGCCAAGGGGTGGACGGCTACGAGCAGTACTTC
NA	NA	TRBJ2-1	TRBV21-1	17	CASSKEFGGRRVNEQFF	TGTGCCAGCAGCAAAGAGTTCGGCGGGAGAAGGGTCAATGAGCAGTTCTTC
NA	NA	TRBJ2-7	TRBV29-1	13	CSVSDRPPDEQYF	TGCAGCGTCTCAGACCGTCCTCCCGACGAGCAGTACTTC
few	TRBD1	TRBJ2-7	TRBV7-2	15	CASSISGTGAFEQYF	TGTGCCAGCAGCATATCCGGGACAGGGGCTTTCGAGCAGTACTTC
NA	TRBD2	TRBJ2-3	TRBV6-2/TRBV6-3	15	CASSSDLAGGDTQYF	TGTGCCAGCAGTTCCGATCTAGCGGGAGGAGATACGCAGTATTTT
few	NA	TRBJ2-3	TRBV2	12	CASGTSTDTQYF	TGTGCCAGCGGAACTAGCACAGATACGCAGTATTTT